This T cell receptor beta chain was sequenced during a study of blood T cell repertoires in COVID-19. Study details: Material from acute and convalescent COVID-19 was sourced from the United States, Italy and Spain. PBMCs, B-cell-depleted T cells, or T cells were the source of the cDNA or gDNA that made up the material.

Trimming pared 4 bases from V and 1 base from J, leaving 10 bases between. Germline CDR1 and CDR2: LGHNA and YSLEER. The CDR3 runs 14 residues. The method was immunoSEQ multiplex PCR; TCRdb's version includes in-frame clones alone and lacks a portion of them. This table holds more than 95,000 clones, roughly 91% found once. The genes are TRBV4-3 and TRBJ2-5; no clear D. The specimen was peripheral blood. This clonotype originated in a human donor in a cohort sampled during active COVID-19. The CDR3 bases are TGCGCCAGCAGCCCCGAAGCCCCCCAAGAGACCCAGTACTTC. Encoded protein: CASSPEAPQETQYF.